This T cell receptor beta chain comes out of a study of T cells after yellow fever vaccination. TCRdb reprocessed the 5' RACE reads via MiXCR and lists one record per CDR3 protein. In the table there are roughly 60,000 distinct CDR3 sequences, approximately 7% of which are singletons. This clonotype was detected only a few times. Its antigen is undetermined. Study findings and constraints: A faster peak, day 5 versus 15, was reached by the weaker secondary response.

The ends lost 3 bases at V and 3 bases at J; junction bases unmatched: 3. Germline V gene lookup returns CDR1 KGHDR and CDR2 SFDVKD. The CDR3 totals 16 residues. The sequencing used CD8+ T cells sorted from PBMCs, collected on the day of the first yellow fever vaccination. The clonotype originates from a man between 18 and 29 years old who received the YFV17D yellow fever vaccine. The chain joins TRBV24-1 to TRBJ2-2; 10 bases agree with TRBD1. DNA for the CDR3: TGTGCCACCAGTGATGGGACAGGGGCCCACACCGGGGAGCTGTTTTTT. As protein: CATSDGTGAHTGELFF.